This is a list of T cell receptor beta chains from one sample in a study of shared clonotypes between healthy human individuals. Only in-frame clones appear in the TCRdb table, and some are missing; sequencing was by immunoSEQ multiplex PCR. The profile shows about 1.5 million clones, 98% of them singletons. The material sequenced was naive CD4+ T cells sorted from blood. These receptor sequences come from a man between 25 and 39 years old in good health. The CDR3 runs from the conserved cysteine through the conserved F or W. The size of a clone is reported for some rows only, either as once, few or many, or as a class for expanded clones.

v_gene: TRBV19
j_gene: TRBJ1-1
abundance: NA
CDR3aa: CASRGSGGKAFF

v_gene: TRBV25-1
j_gene: TRBJ1-5
abundance: once
CDR3aa: CASSSSGLQPQHF

v_gene: TRBV20-1
j_gene: TRBJ2-5
abundance: NA
CDR3aa: CSATGEETQYF

v_gene: TRBV2
j_gene: TRBJ2-7
abundance: NA
CDR3aa: CASSERDSGRIDEQYF

v_gene: TRBV19
j_gene: TRBJ2-3
abundance: NA
CDR3aa: CASSQQGSTDTQYF

v_gene: TRBV6-1
j_gene: TRBJ2-1
abundance: NA
CDR3aa: CASKGARSRREQFF

v_gene: TRBV9
j_gene: TRBJ2-7
abundance: NA
CDR3aa: CASSVGTETYEQYF

v_gene: TRBV19
j_gene: TRBJ2-4
abundance: NA
CDR3aa: CASSSRGRFGTESNIQYF

v_gene: TRBV6-6
j_gene: TRBJ1-2
abundance: NA
CDR3aa: CASSYSATGGSYGYTF

v_gene: TRBV27
j_gene: TRBJ2-4
abundance: NA
CDR3aa: CASSPVVPVINIQYF

v_gene: TRBV5-1
j_gene: TRBJ2-3
abundance: NA
CDR3aa: CASSLSGLAGVDTQYF

v_gene: TRBV5-4
j_gene: TRBJ2-7
abundance: NA
CDR3aa: CASSLESGPVEQYF

v_gene: TRBV20-1
j_gene: TRBJ2-7
abundance: once
CDR3aa: CSARVLGPQYF

v_gene: TRBV2
j_gene: TRBJ2-7
abundance: NA
CDR3aa: CASSEGSYEQYF

v_gene: TRBV6-6
j_gene: TRBJ2-7
abundance: NA
CDR3aa: CASSQTSPGEQYF

v_gene: TRBV10-2
j_gene: TRBJ2-3
abundance: NA
CDR3aa: CASEEAGHQTQYF

v_gene: TRBV28
j_gene: TRBJ1-1
abundance: NA
CDR3aa: CASTTGGSYTEAFF

v_gene: TRBV7-9
j_gene: TRBJ2-5
abundance: NA
CDR3aa: CASSLRTQETQYF

v_gene: TRBV10-3
j_gene: TRBJ2-3
abundance: NA
CDR3aa: CAISERSGFTDTQYF

v_gene: TRBV25-1
j_gene: TRBJ1-1
abundance: NA
CDR3aa: CASSEMGGNTEAFF

v_gene: TRBV28
j_gene: TRBJ2-1
abundance: NA
CDR3aa: CASSLSGQEQFF

v_gene: TRBV20-1
j_gene: TRBJ2-7
abundance: once
CDR3aa: CSATLVNEQYF

v_gene: TRBV5-1
j_gene: TRBJ1-5
abundance: NA
CDR3aa: CASSSQGDQPQHF

v_gene: TRBV6-1
j_gene: TRBJ1-5
abundance: once
CDR3aa: CASSGPRASDGQPQHF

v_gene: TRBV5-4
j_gene: TRBJ2-7
abundance: NA
CDR3aa: CASSPITQGSEQYF

v_gene: TRBV7-2
j_gene: TRBJ2-7
abundance: NA
CDR3aa: CASSVGRSDLSYEQYF